A single T cell receptor beta chain is shown here with its context. Antigen unknown. TCRdb reanalysed the 5' RACE reads using MiXCR and keeps one entry per CDR3 protein. The sample has roughly 370,000 distinct CDR3 sequences, 20% to 25% seen once. The sample originates from a study of CD8 T cells in ankylosing spondylitis. Notes on the study in general: Blood of patients with ankylosing spondylitis appeared to be characterized by a TCR beta motif of roughly eight highly homologous variants.

CDR1 is SGHTA and CDR2 is FQGNSA in the germline V gene. The CDR3 extends over 15 amino acids. The junction had 6 bases not matched to a gene; V was cut back by 5 bases and J by 0 bases. This clonotype was obtained from a male donor with ankylosing spondylitis. The rearrangement links TRBV7-2 to TRBJ2-7; 8 bases are shared with TRBD2. Material for sequencing was blood, either unsorted or a sorted T cell fraction (not recorded which). CDR3: CASSLLAGYSYEQYF. In DNA, the CDR3 is TGTGCCAGCAGCCTATTAGCGGGGTACTCCTACGAGCAGTACTTC.